Presented here are 15 T cell receptor beta chains from one specimen sequenced in a study of blood T cell repertoires in COVID-19. Repertoires were generated with immunoSEQ multiplex PCR, while TCRdb's copy carries only in-frame clones and drops some. The sample shows fewer than 450,000 clones, roughly 89% of them seen only once. What was sequenced was peripheral blood. These receptors were obtained from a woman aged 18-29 years who had recovered from COVID-19.

This chain connects TRBV6-5 to TRBJ1-1; tentative D call: TRBD1 (6 bases). Germline loops: CDR1 MNHEY, CDR2 SVGAGI. CDR3 size: 13 residues. Trimming cost V 3 bases and J 6 bases, with 11 bases left between them. In DNA, the CDR3 is TGTGCCAGCAGTTATTACAGGGTGTCTGAAGCTTTCTTT. This sequence encodes CASSYYRVSEAFF.

The chain combines TRBV9 with TRBJ2-3, with TRBD2 matching 10 bases. Germline CDR1 SGDLS, CDR2 YYNGEE. V was clipped by 3 bases and J by 4 bases; unmatched bases: 5. The CDR3 runs 15 residues. The CDR3 spells CASSARLAGADTQYF. CDR3 bases: TGTGCCAGCAGCGCCCGCCTAGCGGGAGCAGATACGCAGTATTTT.

The chain is built from TRBV5-1 and TRBJ1-2, with TRBD1 matching over 8 bases. The CDR3 contains 13 residues. Germline V CDR1 and CDR2: SGHRS, YFSETQ. The junction had 6 bases not matched to a gene; V was cut back by 3 bases and J by 8 bases. As DNA, the CDR3 is TGCGCCAGCAGCTCACAGGGGGATGCCGGCTACACCTTC. Protein product: CASSSQGDAGYTF.

The chain carries TRBV11-2 and TRBJ2-5, with 7 positions matching TRBD1. Germline-derived CDR1 and CDR2 are SGHAT and FQNNGV. This CDR3 region has 15 residues. V was pared by 5 bases and J by 5 bases, with 11 bases of the junction left unmatched. The CDR3 nucleotides are TGTGCCAGCAGCCCCGCAGGGGGAAGTTTGGAGACCCAGTACTTC. Its translation: CASSPAGGSLETQYF.

The chain links TRBV27 to TRBJ2-3, with TRBD2 identical over 7 bases. The CDR3 covers 19 residues. The V gene's germline CDR1 is MNHEY and CDR2 SMNVEV (reference sequence). The junction had 19 bases not matched to a gene; V was cut back by 7 bases and J by 0 bases. The CDR3 bases are TGTGCCAGCAATCGAGGGGTATGGGGGAGGGACTCTAGCACAGATACGCAGTATTTT. This encodes CASNRGVWGRDSSTDTQYF.

The V gene is TRBV7-2, the J gene TRBJ1-2; 8 positions match TRBD1. CDR3 length: 15 residues. The germline CDR1 and CDR2 sequences are SGHTA and FQGNSA. J lost 4 bases, V lost 4 bases, and 8 bases had no gene match. The CDR3 nucleotides are TGTGCCAGCAGCTACAGTGGACAGGGCTCCTATGGCTACACCTTC. Protein: CASSYSGQGSYGYTF.

The rearrangement uses TRBV27 and TRBJ2-1; the match to TRBD2 covers 7 bases. The CDR3 runs to 15 residues. V lost 5 bases and J lost 5; bases outside the gene matches: 9. Germline V gene lookup returns CDR1 MNHEY and CDR2 SMNVEV (reference sequence). For the CDR3, the DNA is TGTGCCAGCAGTGCGAGCCAAGCGGGGAACAATGAGCAGTTCTTC. This translates into CASSASQAGNNEQFF.

V usage is TRBV11-2 and J usage is TRBJ2-3, with 8 positions matching TRBD2. V lost 4 bases to trimming and J lost 2 bases; unmatched junction nucleotides: 8. Looked up from germline, CDR1 is SGHAT and CDR2 is FQNNGV. The CDR3 runs 16 residues. CDR3 sequence reads: CASSSVLADHTDTQYF. CDR3 nucleotide sequence: TGTGCCAGCAGCTCGGTACTAGCGGACCACACAGATACGCAGTATTTT.

The chain has TRBV24-1 and TRBJ1-1; D perhaps matches TRBD1 (5 bases). CDR3 length equals 12 residues. Trimming left V 10 bases short and J 3 bases short, with 11 bases between. The germline CDR1 and CDR2 sequences are KGHDR and SFDVKD. Written as DNA, the CDR3 is TGTGCCACGGCCGGGGGTGACACTGAAGCTTTCTTT. Its protein is CATAGGDTEAFF.

This clone was counted once. The chain joins TRBV24-1 to TRBJ1-1; 7 positions match TRBD1. Germline values: CDR1 KGHDR, CDR2 SFDVKD. The CDR3 totals 17 residues. Germline trimming cut 1 base from V and 8 bases from J; bases unmatched to any gene: 15. CDR3 protein: CATSDFPHLDREREAFF. CDR3 in DNA: TGTGCCACCAGTGATTTCCCCCACCTCGACAGGGAGCGGGAAGCTTTCTTT.

The chain combines TRBV7-9 with TRBJ1-2, with D possibly TRBD1 on 5 matching bases. The CDR3 covers 15 residues. The V end lost 5 bases, the J end lost 1 base, and 14 bases lay between the germline ends. Germline CDR1 SEHNR, CDR2 FQNEAQ (reference sequence). The CDR3 bases are TGTGCCAGCAGCCCGAAGGGCAGGGTTAACTATGGCTACACCTTC. Its protein product is CASSPKGRVNYGYTF.

V and J are TRBV4-1 and TRBJ2-5; 11 nucleotides match TRBD2. The V segment lost 5 bases and the J segment 5 bases; nucleotides outside the gene matches: 16. From germline, CDR1 is MGHRA and CDR2 YSYEKL. The CDR3 is made up of 18 amino acids. CDR3 in DNA: TGCGCCAGCAGCGCAGGATTCTTAGCGGGAGGGCCTGATGAGACCCAGTACTTC. Its translation: CASSAGFLAGGPDETQYF.

The V and J genes are TRBV2 and TRBJ2-3; tentatively, D is TRBD1 (6 bases). Per the germline V gene, CDR1 is SNHLY and CDR2 is FYNNEI. The length of the CDR3 is 15 residues. Deletions cut 3 bases from V and 2 bases from J, with 12 bases between. CDR3 in amino acids: CASSEQGSFTDTQYF. CDR3 coding DNA: TGTGCCAGCAGTGAGCAGGGGAGTTTCACAGATACGCAGTATTTT.

V gene TRBV25-1 combines with J gene TRBJ2-1, with 7 bases lining up with TRBD2. The CDR3 extends over 15 amino acids. V shed 5 bases, J shed 8 bases, and the junction held 12 bases outside the gene matches. Germline values: CDR1 MGHDK, CDR2 SYGVNS. For the CDR3, the DNA is TGTGCCAGCAGTTCTATAGCGGGCCCGACGGATGAGCAGTTCTTC. This gives the protein CASSSIAGPTDEQFF.

The rearrangement joins TRBV9 to TRBJ1-2, with TRBD1 matching over 7 bases. V shed 4 bases and J 8 bases; nucleotides not matched to a gene: 14. Germline-derived CDR1 and CDR2 are SGDLS and YYNGEE. This CDR3 comprises 15 residues. CDR3 sequence: CASSSRGKGAQGYTF. The CDR3 DNA reads as TGTGCCAGCAGCTCCCGGGGGAAGGGGGCGCAGGGCTACACCTTC.